The present T cell receptor beta chain was sequenced within a study of monozygotic twins with inflammatory bowel disease. Study-wide results and limits: Clonotype sharing was lower in IBD patients than healthy twins, most markedly with disease activity.

The germline V gene encodes CDR1 LNHDA and CDR2 SQIVND (reference sequence). This CDR3 spans 13 amino acids. Two rounds of nested PCR, of roughly 17 and 9 cycles, were run on TCRalpha and TCRbeta cDNA. From its re-call of the 5' RACE reads, TCRdb lists each CDR3 protein once, without DNA. The repertoire table contains about 440,000 distinct CDR3 sequences. As to this clonotype: The antigen remains undetermined.

Specimen: blood. The receptor comes from a human donor with ulcerative colitis or Crohn's disease, or a healthy co-twin of an affected twin (not recorded which). The chain is built from TRBV19 and TRBJ1-3. The chain's CDR3 is CATSDSSGNTIYF.